What follows are 2 T cell receptor beta chains derived from one specimen sequenced in a study of T cell responses to AZD1222 COVID-19 vaccine. TCRdb's copy holds only in-frame clones and misses some; the assay was immunoSEQ multiplex PCR. The table has about 91,000 clones, approximately 90% seen once. The sample was peripheral blood, taken on day 0 of AZD1222 vaccination. The receptors shown here come from an adult in good health.

This chain connects TRBV5-1 to TRBJ1-6; D is perhaps TRBD1 (6 bases). V gave up 4 bases and J gave up 4 bases, with 12 bases separating them. This CDR3 region has 15 residues. Germline V gene lookup returns CDR1 SGHRS and CDR2 YFSETQ. The CDR3 loop is CASSTRQAYNSPLHF. Here the CDR3 DNA reads TGCGCCAGCAGCACCCGACAGGCGTATAATTCACCCCTCCACTTT.

The gene calls are TRBV5-1 and TRBJ2-2; 9 positions agree with TRBD1. V shed 4 bases, J shed 3 bases, and the junction held 4 bases outside the gene matches. The CDR3 extends over 15 amino acids. CDR1 and CDR2 (germline): SGHRS, YFSETQ. In nucleotides, the CDR3 is TGCGCCAGCAGCCGGACAGGGGAGGACACCGGGGAGCTGTTTTTT. As protein: CASSRTGEDTGELFF.